Listed below are T cell receptor beta chains from one sample, sequenced in a study of technical replicates of blood from a few donors. The method was immunoSEQ multiplex PCR; TCRdb's version includes in-frame clones alone and lacks a portion of them. The repertoire holds tens of thousands of clones, with about nine tenths as singletons. The sequencing sample was made of T cells isolated from PBMCs. These receptors originate from a human donor in good health. Each CDR3 is given with its conserved first and last residue.

CASSPDYEQYF	11	TRBV28	TRBJ2-7
CASSLRDLSSYEQYF	15	TRBV27	TRBJ2-7
CASSLVGGDRGSSYEQYF	18	TRBV7-9	TRBJ2-7
CASRGLGHFTDTQYF	15	TRBV7-6	TRBJ2-3
CASTIGASGSSYEQYF	16	TRBV28	TRBJ2-7
CATSNNQGTEAFF	13	TRBV15	TRBJ1-1
CASTEGDEQFF	11	TRBV2	TRBJ2-1
CASSLSNGHHEQYF	14	TRBV27	TRBJ2-7
CASSRGVRQTQYF	13	TRBV6-6	TRBJ2-5
CASSYSRGYTF	11	TRBV6-6	TRBJ1-2
CASSDPGLAGGFSYEQYF	18	TRBV6-1	TRBJ2-7
CASSLGRGETQYF	13	TRBV7-8	TRBJ2-5
CASELAGVEQFF	12	TRBV6-1	TRBJ2-1
CASSLSGLGGETQYF	15	TRBV5-1	TRBJ2-5
CSVEDPGRGGGRPYEQYF	18	TRBV29-1	TRBJ2-7
CASRAQGNQPQHF	13	TRBV6-5	TRBJ1-5
CASGMGTGFSYEQYF	15	TRBV5-1	TRBJ2-7
CAISAKVGRRNQPQHF	16	TRBV10-3	TRBJ1-5
CASSPLGSGAYEQYF	15	TRBV27	TRBJ2-7
CASSYSATALNEKLFF	16	TRBV6-6	TRBJ1-4
CASSLSSGTSTDTQYF	16	TRBV11-2	TRBJ2-3
CASSQDRNTEAFF	13	TRBV6-6	TRBJ1-1
CAWSPGGGKGYTF	13	TRBV30	TRBJ1-2
CASSSSVEREAQETQYF	17	TRBV28	TRBJ2-5
CASSLVNLAGGRMLEQYF	18	TRBV13	TRBJ2-7
CAISNSGRTDTQYF	14	TRBV10-3	TRBJ2-3
CASSELAGGIKIINEQFF	18	TRBV6-1	TRBJ2-1
CASSLVPLATDTQYF	15	TRBV7-6	TRBJ2-3
CASSPPGGQPQHF	13	TRBV13	TRBJ1-5
CASSSYREVEKLFF	14	TRBV28	TRBJ1-4
CASSGQGQETQYF	13	TRBV9	TRBJ2-5
CAISGTGGGNEQFF	14	TRBV10-3	TRBJ2-1
CASTLGQGNYGYTF	14	TRBV28	TRBJ1-2
CAWSVGDRSQPQHF	14	TRBV30	TRBJ1-5
CASSVRGPNTF	11	TRBV11-2	TRBJ1-2
CASSLVAGGDYGYTF	15	TRBV5-1	TRBJ1-2
CASSFQGLDTGELFF	15	TRBV5-1	TRBJ2-2
CASSFSGSKNIQYF	14	TRBV5-6	TRBJ2-4
CASRGKQGIPQPQHF	15	TRBV28	TRBJ1-5
CASSLSHRGIGETQYF	16	TRBV27	TRBJ2-5
CASSDYDRVHGYTF	14	TRBV25-1	TRBJ1-2
CASSQSTGSGYTF	13	TRBV6-1	TRBJ1-2
CASSIPGGGTDTQYF	15	TRBV19	TRBJ2-3